These T cell receptor beta chains were read from a single sample in a study of blood T cells in healthy people across ages. MiXCR, run by TCRdb on the 5' RACE reads, gives a single entry per CDR3 protein. The repertoire holds about 760,000 distinct CDR3 sequences, with 56% as singletons. The sequenced material came from blood. These receptors were obtained from a man aged 35-49 years in good health. CDR3s include the opening cysteine and the closing phenylalanine or tryptophan. A D gene is named only where the DNA matches it firmly. Rows may omit the clone size; those that give it use once, few, many or a size class.

>.|.|TRBJ2-7|TRBV15
CATSREQGSYNEQYF
TGTGCCACCAGCAGAGAACAGGGCTCCTACAATGAGCAGTACTTC
>.|.|TRBJ2-7|TRBV7-2
CASRSLQGGVGEQYF
TGTGCCAGCAGAAGCCTACAGGGGGGGGTAGGGGAGCAGTACTTC
>.|TRBD2|TRBJ2-1|TRBV12-3/TRBV12-4
CASSSRLAGHNEQFF
TGTGCCAGCAGTTCCCGACTAGCGGGGCACAATGAGCAGTTCTTC
>few|TRBD2|TRBJ2-7|TRBV29-1
CSVSGASRLDEQYF
TGCAGCGTTAGCGGGGCTAGCCGGTTAGACGAGCAGTACTTC
>few|.|TRBJ2-1|TRBV15
CATSLSWGAYNEQFF
TGTGCCACCAGCCTCAGTTGGGGGGCCTACAATGAGCAGTTCTTC
>few|.|TRBJ1-4|TRBV20-1
CSARKETSSTNEKLFF
TGCAGTGCTAGAAAGGAGACTAGTTCAACTAATGAAAAACTGTTTTTT
>few|.|TRBJ1-2|TRBV29-1
CSAGDGNYGYTF
TGCAGCGCCGGCGACGGCAACTATGGCTACACCTTC
>.|.|TRBJ2-7|TRBV7-9
CTSSLVGGPDEQYF
TGTACCAGCAGCTTAGTTGGGGGTCCCGACGAGCAGTACTTC
>.|.|TRBJ2-3|TRBV24-1
CATSDGTGTFTDTQYF
TGTGCCACCAGTGATGGAACAGGAACTTTCACAGATACGCAGTATTTT
>.|.|TRBJ1-1|TRBV7-2
CASSLAAGASGKAFF
TGTGCCAGCAGCTTAGCCGCAGGGGCATCCGGGAAGGCTTTCTTT
>.|.|TRBJ1-1|TRBV6-1
CASSEALGEVAFF
TGTGCCAGCAGTGAAGCGCTCGGAGAAGTAGCTTTCTTT
>.|TRBD2|TRBJ2-7|TRBV6-2/TRBV6-3
CASIPELAGVREQYF
TGTGCCAGCATACCCGAACTAGCGGGAGTACGCGAGCAGTACTTC
>.|.|TRBJ1-1|TRBV25-1
CASSDLRPNTEAFF
TGTGCCAGCAGTGACCTCAGGCCGAACACTGAAGCTTTCTTT
>few|.|TRBJ1-1|TRBV7-2
CASSLSLGLAFF
TGTGCCAGCAGCTTATCTTTGGGGTTAGCTTTCTTT
>.|TRBD1|TRBJ2-7|TRBV29-1
CSARTGVLDEQYF
TGCAGCGCAAGGACAGGGGTGTTAGACGAGCAGTACTTC
>.|.|TRBJ2-5|TRBV29-1
CSVERGAETQYF
TGCAGCGTTGAGCGGGGAGCAGAGACCCAGTACTTC
>few|TRBD1|TRBJ2-7|TRBV9
CASSVGTGGFPPYEQYF
TGTGCCAGCAGCGTAGGGACAGGGGGATTCCCTCCCTACGAGCAGTACTTC